This T cell receptor beta chain is from a study of blood T cells in healthy people across ages. Using a J-beta primer mix together with a sample-barcoded 5' primer, a second PCR was run for roughly 6 to 12 cycles. A template-switch adaptor that had 12 random nucleotides put a tag on each cDNA molecule. Each CDR3 protein is one row after TCRdb ran MiXCR on the 5' RACE reads. The table lists roughly 830,000 distinct CDR3 sequences, 60% to 80% of them singletons, with 28% in the top ten. V was pared by 0 bases and J by 5 bases, with 7 bases between. Looked up from germline, CDR1 is LGHDT and CDR2 is YNNKEL (reference sequence). The CDR3 totals 13 residues.

V usage is TRBV3-1 and J usage is TRBJ1-2; no clear D gene. Sequencing was done on a sample of blood. This receptor was taken from a man aged 25-40 years in good health. The CDR3 DNA is TGTGCCAGCAGCCAAGAAAACCGGTATGGCTACACCTTC. Protein: CASSQENRYGYTF.